This T cell receptor (beta chain) emerged from a study of T cell clones after liver transplantation. Across the whole study: Immunosuppression withdrawal was tried within 2 years after liver transplantation in this trial. TCRbeta sequencing after a pre-transplant mixed lymphocyte reaction identified graft-donor-reactive clones, later tracked in post-transplant blood. Tolerant meant at least one year fully off immunosuppression without liver enzymes above twice normal.

Trimming pared 5 bases from V and 0 bases from J, leaving 8 bases between. CDR3 length: 13 residues. Germline V lookup: CDR1 MNHEY, CDR2 SVGAGI. Repertoires were generated with immunoSEQ multiplex PCR, while TCRdb's copy carries only in-frame clones and drops some. Of roughly 80,000 clones detected, roughly 80% appear once; the ten largest clones hold roughly 0.44%. The sequence derives from a human patient who received a liver transplant. The graft donor may account for some of the T cells. The sample here was CD4+ T cells from blood, taken roughly 3.5 years after liver transplant. V is TRBV6-5 and J is TRBJ2-7; tentatively, D is TRBD1 (6 bases). CDR3 nucleotides: TGTGCCAGCAGTAGGGACAACTCCTACGAGCAGTACTTC. Its protein product is CASSRDNSYEQYF.